This is a list of T cell receptor beta chains from one sample in a study of cytomegalovirus exposure and HLA in healthy donors. Assay used: immunoSEQ multiplex PCR; TCRdb lists only in-frame clones, some missing. The data contain about 150,000 clones, about two thirds of them singletons. Sequences were obtained from PBMCs. The receptors were sampled from a young woman in good health and CMV-seronegative. CDR3s include the opening cysteine and the closing phenylalanine or tryptophan. Fields, in order: V gene, clone size, D gene, J gene, CDR3 protein, CDR3 DNA. D genes are given only for firm matches. Some rows have no size entry. The others give once, few or many, or a class for an expanded clone.

TRBV5-4	.	.	TRBJ2-5	CASSLVTSDVETQYF	TGTGCCAGCAGCTTGGTGACTAGTGATGTCGAGACCCAGTACTTC
TRBV7-3	.	.	TRBJ2-2	CASSSTATGELFF	TGTGCCAGCAGCTCGACAGCTACCGGGGAGCTGTTTTTT
TRBV5-6	.	.	TRBJ2-5	CASRIDRETQYF	TGTGCCAGCAGGATCGACAGGGAGACCCAGTACTTC
TRBV19	.	TRBD2	TRBJ2-1	CASSSKAGTRDEQFF	TGTGCCAGTAGTTCTAAGGCTGGGACTAGGGATGAGCAGTTCTTC
TRBV10-2	.	.	TRBJ1-2	CASREPYRYGYTF	TGCGCCAGCAGGGAACCCTACAGATATGGCTACACCTTC
TRBV28	.	TRBD2	TRBJ2-3	CASSLWTSGGAGADTQYF	TGTGCCAGCAGTTTATGGACTAGCGGGGGGGCCGGAGCAGATACGCAGTATTTT
TRBV2	.	TRBD1	TRBJ2-2	CASTWDRDTGELFF	TGTGCCAGCACCTGGGACAGGGACACCGGGGAGCTGTTTTTT
TRBV5-1	.	.	TRBJ2-6	CASRQDSGANVLTF	TGCGCCAGCAGACAGGACTCTGGGGCCAACGTCCTGACTTTC
TRBV7-2	.	TRBD1	TRBJ2-3	CASSGWDRSETTSTDTQYF	TGTGCCAGCAGCGGGTGGGACAGATCAGAAACTACTAGCACAGATACGCAGTATTTT
TRBV18	.	.	TRBJ1-1	CASSPWRGMNTEAFF	TGTGCCAGCTCACCATGGAGGGGTATGAACACTGAAGCTTTCTTT
TRBV2	once	TRBD2	TRBJ2-1	CASSDVAGGREQFF	TGTGCCAGCAGTGATGTAGCGGGAGGGCGTGAGCAGTTCTTC
TRBV18	.	.	TRBJ2-1	CASSPPRGSGTNEQFF	TGTGCCAGCTCACCACCAAGGGGGAGTGGCACGAATGAGCAGTTCTTC
TRBV6-1	.	TRBD2	TRBJ2-7	CASDLAGANPYEQYF	TGTGCCAGCGATCTAGCGGGGGCTAACCCCTACGAGCAGTACTTC
TRBV12-5	few	TRBD1	TRBJ2-5	CASALGQGGRGETQYF	TGTGCTAGTGCTCTGGGACAGGGAGGACGGGGAGAGACCCAGTACTTC
TRBV5-4	once	.	TRBJ1-1	CASSLWYRSEAFF	TGTGCCAGCAGCTTGTGGTACAGGTCTGAAGCTTTCTTT
TRBV12-5	.	TRBD1	TRBJ2-5	CASGPGQGTETQYF	TGTGCTAGTGGTCCGGGACAGGGGACGGAGACCCAGTACTTC
TRBV7-9	.	TRBD1	TRBJ1-1	CASNADRGGTEAFF	TGTGCCAGCAACGCCGACAGGGGAGGGACTGAAGCTTTCTTT
TRBV11-2	few	.	TRBJ1-1	CASSLVYFNTEAFF	TGTGCCAGCAGCTTAGTATATTTTAACACTGAAGCTTTCTTT
TRBV10-1	.	.	TRBJ2-3	CASSGIGGTDTQYF	TGCGCCAGCAGCGGGATCGGGGGCACAGATACGCAGTATTTT
TRBV28	.	TRBD1	TRBJ1-1	CASSFASGGNTEAFF	TGTGCCAGCAGTTTTGCATCAGGGGGGAACACTGAAGCTTTCTTT
TRBV28	once	.	TRBJ2-3	CASSPSTDTQYF	TGTGCCAGCAGCCCTAGCACAGATACGCAGTATTTT
TRBV11-3	.	.	TRBJ2-2	CASSPRAGTPFVNTGELFF	TGTGCCAGCAGCCCCCGGGCTGGGACACCCTTCGTAAACACCGGGGAGCTGTTTTTT
TRBV11-2	.	.	TRBJ1-4	CASSLAGPEKLFF	TGTGCCAGCAGCTTAGCAGGCCCGGAAAAACTGTTTTTT